Following are 8 T cell receptor beta chains from one sample sequenced in a study of Graves' ophthalmopathy and Graves' hyperthyroidism. RNA transcripts were the template, and TCR beta CDR3 regions were amplified from them. RT-PCR in the first round used HTBI primers; a second-round multiplex PCR followed. A single record per CDR3 protein comes from TCRdb applying MiXCR to the multiplex PCR reads. The sample carries a few hundred thousand distinct CDR3 sequences, less than 45% recorded once. Sample: peripheral blood or thyroid tissue (not recorded which). All receptors derive from an adult man with Graves' hyperthyroidism.

Note on this clonotype: At one end the junction does not follow the germline gene, possibly because of a read error. The chain is built from TRBV11-2 and TRBJ2-5; tentatively, D is TRBD2 (7 bases). The J call is doubtful: the DNA matches TRBJ2-1 better. Germline CDR1 is SGHAT and CDR2 is FQNNGV. CDR3 size: 14 residues. The DNA for the CDR3 is TGTGCCAGCACCTTAGGGGGGGATTACAATGAGCAGTTCTTC. Encoded protein: CASTLGGDYNEQFF.

This rearrangement joins TRBV24-1 to TRBJ2-5; no clear D gene. The V gene lost 3 bases and the J gene lost 7 bases, with 5 bases spanning the gap. From germline, CDR1 is KGHDR and CDR2 SFDVKD. This CDR3 has 11 amino acids. CDR3 nucleotide sequence: TGTGCCACCAGTGATCCAGGGACCCAGTACTTC. Residues: CATSDPGTQYF.

The V gene is TRBV4-1, the J gene TRBJ1-2, with 7 bases that match TRBD1. V lost 1 base and J lost 4; bases outside the gene matches: 9. Germline V lookup: CDR1 MGHRA, CDR2 YSYEKL. CDR3 size: 16 residues. The DNA of the CDR3 is TGCGCCAGCAGCCAAGCCCGGCCAGGGGGGACCTATGGCTACACCTTC. This gives the protein CASSQARPGGTYGYTF.

There are many counts of this clonotype. The CDR3: CSVEDDGRGELFF. CDR3 nucleotide sequence: TGCAGCGTTGAAGACGATGGGCGCGGGGAGCTGTTTTTT. The chain has TRBV29-1 and TRBJ2-2; the D is unclear. This CDR3 is built from 13 residues. Per the germline V gene, CDR1 is SQVTM and CDR2 is ANQGSEA. Trimming shortened V by 0 bases and J by 7 bases, and 9 bases separated the two germline ends.

This clonotype was observed many times. The chain carries TRBV12-3 or TRBV12-4 and TRBJ1-4; D remains ambiguous. CDR3 length: 13 residues. Trimming removed 6 bases from V and 9 bases from J, with 14 bases in between. This CDR3 is CASRETSDQKLFF. The DNA for the CDR3 is TGTGCCAGCAGAGAAACATCGGATCAAAAACTGTTTTTT.

The chain couples TRBV10-3 to TRBJ2-7; 7 bases agree with TRBD1. The V segment lost 5 bases and the J segment 3 bases; nucleotides outside the gene matches: 7. The germline gives CDR1 ENHRY, CDR2 SYGVKD. There are 14 residues in the CDR3. The CDR3 here is CAISLGQTHYEQYF. The CDR3, as DNA: TGTGCCATCAGTCTGGGACAGACTCACTACGAGCAGTACTTC.

This clonotype was seen only a few times. This sequence joins TRBV5-4 and TRBJ1-1, with 7 bases identical to TRBD1. The germline V gene encodes CDR1 SGHNT and CDR2 YYREEE (reference sequence). Unmatched junction bases numbered 12, after V lost 6 bases and J lost 4 bases. CDR3 size: 15 residues. CDR3 residues: CASTVLQGRATEAFF. Here the CDR3 DNA reads TGTGCCAGCACCGTGTTACAGGGGCGGGCCACTGAAGCTTTCTTT.

The table lists this clonotype with many counts. This chain uses TRBV7-2 with TRBJ1-1; unclear D gene. Germline V gene lookup returns CDR1 SGHTA and CDR2 FQGNSA. The CDR3 is 15 residues long. V was cut by 3 bases and J by 1 base, with 12 bases left in between. As DNA, the CDR3 is TGTGCCAGCAGCTTGTTTGGATACCGGAACACTGAAGCTTTCTTT. Protein product: CASSLFGYRNTEAFF.